Below, one T cell receptor (beta chain) is given with its context. Authors' data handling: Reference gene primer amplification in the assay estimated nucleated cell counts. This table comes from immunoSEQ multiplex PCR, and its TCRdb copy is limited to in-frame clones, with some not included. V and J calls and clone size follow that table, whereas D and trimming were derived from the DNA. The sample carries around 100,000 clones, 82% recorded once. V lost 5 bases, J lost 4 bases, and 5 bases stayed unmatched. The germline gives CDR1 MNHEY, CDR2 SMNVEV (reference sequence). There are 14 residues in the CDR3. The entry originates in a study of blood T cell repertoires in COVID-19. As for the study in general: From T cells, B-cell-depleted T cells, or PBMCs came the material, which was cDNA or gDNA.

This sequence joins TRBV27 and TRBJ1-1, with 9 positions matching TRBD1. The sample comprised peripheral blood. The clonotype was recovered from a man aged 70 or older with acute or convalescent COVID-19. The CDR3 is CASSITGGGTEAFF. The CDR3, as DNA: TGTGCCAGCAGTATCACAGGGGGCGGCACTGAAGCTTTCTTT.